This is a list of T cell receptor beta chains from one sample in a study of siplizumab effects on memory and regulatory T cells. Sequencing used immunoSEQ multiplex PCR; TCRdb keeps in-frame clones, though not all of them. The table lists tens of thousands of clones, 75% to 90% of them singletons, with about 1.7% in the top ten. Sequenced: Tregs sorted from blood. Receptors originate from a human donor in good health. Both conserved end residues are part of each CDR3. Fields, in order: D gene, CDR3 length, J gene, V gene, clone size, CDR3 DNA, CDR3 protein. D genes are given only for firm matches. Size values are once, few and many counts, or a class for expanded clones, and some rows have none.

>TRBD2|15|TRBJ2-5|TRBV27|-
TGTGCCAGCAGCCCTCGGCGGGAGGCGCAAGAGACCCAGTACTTC
CASSPRREAQETQYF
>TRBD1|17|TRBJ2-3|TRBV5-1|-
TGCGCCAGCAGCTTGGGTTCGGGGACAGGCGGCACAGATACGCAGTATTTT
CASSLGSGTGGTDTQYF
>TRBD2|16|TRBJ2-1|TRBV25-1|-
TGTGCCAGCAGTGAATCGGCGGGAGTTATCTACAATGAGCAGTTCTTC
CASSESAGVIYNEQFF
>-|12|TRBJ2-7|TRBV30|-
TGTGCCTGGGGGGGACAATTCTACGAGCAGTACTTC
CAWGGQFYEQYF
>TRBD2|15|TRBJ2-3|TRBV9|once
TGTGCCAGCACCCTACTAGCGCAGAGCACAGATACGCAGTATTTT
CASTLLAQSTDTQYF
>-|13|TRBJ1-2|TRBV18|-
TGTGCCAGCTCACAACAAACTGGGGCCGGCTACACCTTC
CASSQQTGAGYTF
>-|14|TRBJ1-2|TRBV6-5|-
TGTGCCAGCAGGCCCATGCAGGGGTCGCATGGCTACACCTTC
CASRPMQGSHGYTF
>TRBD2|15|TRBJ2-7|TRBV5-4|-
TGTGCCAGCAGCCCCTGGGCGGGAGAGGCGCTCGAGCAGTACTTC
CASSPWAGEALEQYF
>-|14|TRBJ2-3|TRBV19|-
TGTGCCAGTAGTATTCACGGCCTCACAGATACGCAGTATTTT
CASSIHGLTDTQYF
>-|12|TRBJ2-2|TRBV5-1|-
TGCGCCAGCACAGGGAACACCGGGGAGCTGTTTTTT
CASTGNTGELFF
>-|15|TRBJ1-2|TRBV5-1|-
TGCGCCAGCAGCTTCAGGCGCACGGGATCCTATGGCTACACCTTC
CASSFRRTGSYGYTF
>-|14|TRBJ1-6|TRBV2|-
TGTGCCAGCAGAAGGGGCCTGGGGGATTCACCCCTCCACTTT
CASRRGLGDSPLHF
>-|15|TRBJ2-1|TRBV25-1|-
TGTGCCAGCAGCGACCGGGACATAGCGATCAATGAGCAGTTCTTC
CASSDRDIAINEQFF
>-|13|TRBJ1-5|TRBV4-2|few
TGTGCCAGCAGCCAAGATAACGGGCGGCCCCAGCATTTT
CASSQDNGRPQHF
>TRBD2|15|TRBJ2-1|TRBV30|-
TGTGCCTGGAGTCCCACTAGCGGGGCCTACAATGAGCAGTTCTTC
CAWSPTSGAYNEQFF
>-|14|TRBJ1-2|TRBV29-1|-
TGCAGCGTCCAAAAAGTTGGGGGGGCGGATGGCTACACCTTC
CSVQKVGGADGYTF
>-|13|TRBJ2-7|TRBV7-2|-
TGTGCCAGCAGCTTGTTCACAAACTACGAGCAGTACTTC
CASSLFTNYEQYF
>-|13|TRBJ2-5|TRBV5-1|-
TGCGCCAGCAGCTGGGACTCCCAAGAGACCCAGTACTTC
CASSWDSQETQYF
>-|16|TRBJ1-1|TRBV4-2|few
TGTGCCAGCAGCCCCTTTGCGGGGGCAGTTAACACTGAAGCTTTCTTT
CASSPFAGAVNTEAFF
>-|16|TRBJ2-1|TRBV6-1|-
TGTGCCAGCAGTGACGGCTTGAGATATCATTACAATGAGCAGTTCTTC
CASSDGLRYHYNEQFF
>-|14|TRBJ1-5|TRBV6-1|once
TGTGCCAGCAGTGAGCCCCCATGGAATCAGCCCCAGCATTTT
CASSEPPWNQPQHF
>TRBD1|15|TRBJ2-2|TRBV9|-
TGTGCCAGCAGCTCTAGACAGGGGGGCACCGGGGAGCTGTTTTTT
CASSSRQGGTGELFF
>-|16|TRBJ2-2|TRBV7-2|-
TGTGCCAGCAGCTTTTCGGGCGGGTTGAACACCGGGGAGCTGTTTTTT
CASSFSGGLNTGELFF
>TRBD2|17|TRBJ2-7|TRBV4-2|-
TGTGCCAGCAGCCAGGACACCCTAGCGGGAGGGATCAACGAGCAGTACTTC
CASSQDTLAGGINEQYF
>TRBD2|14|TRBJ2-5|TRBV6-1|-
TGTGCCAGCAGCCCCGGGGGGAGCCAAGAGACCCAGTACTTC
CASSPGGSQETQYF
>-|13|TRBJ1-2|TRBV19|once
TGTGCCAGTAGTCTCCCTGGACCTGCAGGCTACACCTTC
CASSLPGPAGYTF
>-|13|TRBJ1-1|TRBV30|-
TGTGCCTGGAGTTTGCTACTGAACACTGAAGCTTTCTTT
CAWSLLLNTEAFF
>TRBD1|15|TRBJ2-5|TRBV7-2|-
TGTGCCAGCAGCTCGGACAGGGGGCTTAGGGAGACCCAGTACTTC
CASSSDRGLRETQYF
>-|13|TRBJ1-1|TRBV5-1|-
TGCGCCAGCAGCTTGGGTATCGGAACTGAAGCTTTCTTT
CASSLGIGTEAFF
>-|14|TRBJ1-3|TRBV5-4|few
TGTGCCAGCAGCTTGGAACTGTCTGGAAACACCATATATTTT
CASSLELSGNTIYF
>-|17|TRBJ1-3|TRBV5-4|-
TGTGCCAGCAGCTCCCCGACGGGCGGAAGCTCCGGAAACACCATATATTTT
CASSSPTGGSSGNTIYF
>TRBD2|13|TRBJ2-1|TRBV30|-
TGTGCCGGAGAGGGCGGGAGAGACAATGAGCAGTTCTTC
CAGEGGRDNEQFF
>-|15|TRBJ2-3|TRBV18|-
TGTGCCAGCTCCCGGACTCACGACGGGACAGATACGCAGTATTTT
CASSRTHDGTDTQYF
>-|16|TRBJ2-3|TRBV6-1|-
TGTGCCAGCAGTGAATTCCGACACGGAGGCACAGATACGCAGTATTTT
CASSEFRHGGTDTQYF
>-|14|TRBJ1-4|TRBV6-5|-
TGTGCCAGCAGTTACTCGATATGGAATGAAAAACTGTTTTTT
CASSYSIWNEKLFF
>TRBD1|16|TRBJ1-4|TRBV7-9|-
TGTGCCAGCAGCTTGGGACAGGGGGGAACTAATGAAAAACTGTTTTTT
CASSLGQGGTNEKLFF
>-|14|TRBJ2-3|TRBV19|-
TGTGCCAGTACCTTCACTCGGACCACAGATACGCAGTATTTT
CASTFTRTTDTQYF
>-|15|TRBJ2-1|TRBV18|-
TGTGCCAGCTCACGGGTCCTTTGGCGGGACAATGAGCAGTTCTTC
CASSRVLWRDNEQFF
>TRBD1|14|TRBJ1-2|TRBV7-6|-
TGTGCCAGCAGCTCCGACAGGGACCCCTATGGCTACACCTTC
CASSSDRDPYGYTF
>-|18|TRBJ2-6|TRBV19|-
TGTGCCAGTAGTGATCGGGCGGGGCGGCAGGCTGGGGCCAACGTCCTGACTTTC
CASSDRAGRQAGANVLTF
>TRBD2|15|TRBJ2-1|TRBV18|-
TGTGCCAGCTCATCGGGACTAGCGAGACAGGGAGAGCAGTTCTTC
CASSSGLARQGEQFF
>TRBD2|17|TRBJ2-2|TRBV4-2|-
TGTGCCAGCAGCCAAAATCTAGCGGGAGGGCTCACCGGGGAGCTGTTTTTT
CASSQNLAGGLTGELFF
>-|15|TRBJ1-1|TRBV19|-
TGTGCCAGTTCCCTCGGGGGGGCTGTAACAACTGAAGCTTTCTTT
CASSLGGAVTTEAFF
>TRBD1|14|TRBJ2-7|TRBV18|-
TGTGCCAGCTCACCGGTCAGGGGGCACCACGAGCAGTACTTC
CASSPVRGHHEQYF
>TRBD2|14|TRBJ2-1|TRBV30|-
TGTGCCTGGAGCCTCAGCGGGATTTACAATGAGCAGTTCTTC
CAWSLSGIYNEQFF
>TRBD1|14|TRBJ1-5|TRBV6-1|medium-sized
TGTGCCAGCAGGCGGACAGGGTCCGATCAGCCCCAGCATTTT
CASRRTGSDQPQHF
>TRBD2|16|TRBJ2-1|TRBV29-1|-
TGCAGCGCCACCCAAGGTGCTAGCGGGAGGGCCTACGAGCAGTTCTTC
CSATQGASGRAYEQFF
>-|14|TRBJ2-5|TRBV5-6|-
TGTGCCAGCAGCTTGGGACCGGTCGGTAGTACCCAGTACTTC
CASSLGPVGSTQYF
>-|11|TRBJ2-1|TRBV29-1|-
TGCAGCGTTGAAGACTACGTTGAGCAGTTCTTC
CSVEDYVEQFF
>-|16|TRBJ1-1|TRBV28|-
TGTGCCAGCAGTTTCCGGGGACGAGGGATGAACACTGAAGCTTTCTTT
CASSFRGRGMNTEAFF
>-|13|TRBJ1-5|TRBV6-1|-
TGTGCCAGCAGTATGATTAGCAATCAGCCCCAGCATTTT
CASSMISNQPQHF
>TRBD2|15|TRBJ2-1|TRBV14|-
TGTGCCAGCAGCCTAGCGGGGGGCTTCAACAATGAGCAGTTCTTC
CASSLAGGFNNEQFF
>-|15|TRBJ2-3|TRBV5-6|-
TGTGCCAGCAGCTTGCCCCTGGGGGGCACAGATACGCAGTATTTT
CASSLPLGGTDTQYF
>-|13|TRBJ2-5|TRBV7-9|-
TGTGCCAGCAGCTTGATCATCCAAGAGACCCAGTACTTC
CASSLIIQETQYF